This T cell receptor beta chain appears in the sequencing data of a study of T cell responses to AZD1222 COVID-19 vaccine. Study observations and caveats: The study reported that nearly half of spike-specific TCRs target unmutated variant regions. Donors in the cohort were predominantly white British and more often female, and clonal diversity was possibly underestimated.

Produced via immunoSEQ multiplex PCR; TCRdb's table is partial and in-frame only. Of some 120,000 clones in the sample, about 80% were seen once. The ends were cut back, 5 bases at V and 0 bases at J, with 8 bases in the middle. CDR3 length: 14 amino acids. Germline-derived CDR1 and CDR2 are MNHEY and SVGAGI. Regarding this clone: Its specificity is not known.

The source is an adult in good health. The chain recombines TRBV6-5 with TRBJ1-3; D gene unclear. The material sequenced was peripheral blood, taken on day 0 of AZD1222 vaccination. CDR3 region: CASSRDPSGNTIYF. DNA of the CDR3: TGTGCCAGCAGTCGCGATCCCTCTGGAAACACCATATATTTT.